These 20 T cell receptor beta chains were sequenced from one sample in a study of cytomegalovirus exposure and HLA in healthy donors (dated by TCRdb to between 2016 and 2019). Libraries were prepared through the immunoSEQ multiplex PCR assay. The multiplex PCR relied on a mix of 60 forward primers for TCR Vbeta segments and 13 reverse primers for TCR Jbeta segments. TCRdb took over this immuneACCESS table, retaining in-frame rearrangements with V and J assigned. Such tables are incomplete; in checked studies, under half of the missing clones stem from an unresolved V gene, and the remainder is unexplained. The sample data list roughly 100,000 clones, and 55% to 75% of these were observed just once. About 3.5% of the sample comes from the top ten. Input material: PBMCs. The origin of the receptors is a man between 60 and 70 years old in good health and CMV-seronegative.

The chain combines TRBV7-9 with TRBJ2-1; the D gene is possibly TRBD2 (5 bases). V was trimmed by 5 bases and J by 12 bases, leaving 11 bases between them. Germline V lookup: CDR1 SEHNR, CDR2 FQNEAQ (reference sequence). The CDR3 spans 11 residues. The CDR3 region has the DNA TGTGCCAGCAGCACACTAGAATGGCAGTTCTTC. This encodes CASSTLEWQFF.

V is TRBV5-1 and J is TRBJ2-1; D gene uncertain. This CDR3 contains 14 residues. Germline CDR1 reads SGHRS; CDR2 reads YFSETQ. V dropped 1 base and J dropped 7 bases, with 12 bases sitting between them. CDR3 DNA: TGCGCCAGCAGCTTGTGGCAGGCTACGAATGAGCAGTTCTTC. Its translation: CASSLWQATNEQFF.

V and J are TRBV7-8 and TRBJ1-3, with D unclear. Looked up from germline, CDR1 is SGHVS and CDR2 is FQNEAQ. V lost 2 bases and J 2 bases, leaving 13 bases between the germline ends. CDR3 size: 16 residues. The CDR3 DNA follows: TGTGCCAGCAGCTTAATAAGGCTAGCGGCTGGAAACACCATATATTTT. Encoded protein: CASSLIRLAAGNTIYF.

In this sample, this clone turned up a few times. The CDR3 bases are TGCGCCAGCAGACCCACAGGGGTAAATGAGCAGTTCTTC. Its translation: CASRPTGVNEQFF. The chain uses TRBV5-1 and TRBJ2-1; 7 positions agree with TRBD1. The CDR3 is made up of 13 amino acids. Per germline, CDR1 SGHRS and CDR2 YFSETQ. The junction had 6 bases not matched to a gene; V was cut back by 5 bases and J by 7 bases.

The genes are TRBV11-1 and TRBJ2-7; the D is unclear. V shed 0 bases and J shed 3 bases, with 9 bases lying between them. Germline lookup yields CDR1 SGHAT and CDR2 FQDESV (reference sequence). This CDR3 comprises 14 residues. The DNA of the CDR3 is TGTGCCAGCAGCTTAGCGGGCTCACTCTACGAGCAGTACTTC. Its translation is CASSLAGSLYEQYF.

This clone appeared a few times. The V call is TRBV28, the J call TRBJ1-1; no definite D call. With 2 bases removed from V and 8 bases from J, the gap between germline ends came to 6 bases. The CDR3 spans 11 residues. Looked up from germline, CDR1 is MDHEN and CDR2 is SYDVKM. CDR3: CASSLVREAFF. CDR3 nucleotide sequence: TGTGCCAGCAGTTTAGTCCGGGAAGCTTTCTTT.

The chain links TRBV9 to TRBJ2-1; no clear D gene. This CDR3 is 13 amino acids long. V was clipped by 4 bases and J by 9 bases, with 14 bases between them. Germline loops: CDR1 SGDLS, CDR2 YYNGEE. The CDR3 DNA sequence: TGTGCCAGCAGCCTAGATCTAAATCGTGAGCAGTTCTTC. Translation: CASSLDLNREQFF.

V is TRBV10-3 and J is TRBJ1-3; tentative D call: TRBD1 (6 bases). The germline CDR1 and CDR2 sequences are ENHRY and SYGVKD. With 2 bases removed from V and 0 bases from J, the gap between germline ends came to 11 bases. The CDR3 totals 16 residues. CDR3 sequence (DNA): TGTGCCATCAGTGAGATCACAGGGTTCTCTGGAAACACCATATATTTT. Protein product: CAISEITGFSGNTIYF.

The chain is built from TRBV2 and TRBJ1-2, with 7 positions matching TRBD1. Germline CDR1 and CDR2: SNHLY and FYNNEI. V lost 4 bases, J lost 7 bases, and 3 bases stayed unmatched. This CDR3 has 12 amino acids. CDR3 loop: CASSGTGSGYTF. CDR3 nucleotides: TGTGCCAGCAGTGGGACAGGATCTGGCTACACCTTC.

This chain joins TRBV10-1 and TRBJ2-2; D perhaps matches TRBD2 (6 bases). Germline CDR1 is WNHNN and CDR2 is SYGVQD (reference sequence). The CDR3 consists of 14 residues. Trimming cost V 4 bases and J 8 bases, with 14 bases left between them. CDR3 amino acids: CASSGTTEGGELFF. The CDR3 region has the DNA TGCGCCAGCAGTGGGACTACCGAGGGAGGGGAGCTGTTTTTT.

The chain combines TRBV2 with TRBJ1-5; D is perhaps TRBD1 (6 bases). This CDR3 contains 13 residues. V lost 6 bases to trimming and J lost 4 bases, with 10 bases between them. The germline CDR1 and CDR2 sequences are SNHLY and FYNNEI. CDR3 nucleotides: TGTGCCAGCAGCTGGACAGAAAATCAGCCCCAGCATTTT. It yields the protein CASSWTENQPQHF.

The V gene is TRBV7-3, the J gene TRBJ1-1; TRBD1 agrees at 10 bases. The CDR3 has 15 residues. Germline CDR1 is SGHTA and CDR2 is FQGTGA. V lost 6 bases to trimming and J lost 3 bases; unmatched junction nucleotides: 7. CDR3: CASSWRGTGDTEAFF. In nucleotides, the CDR3 is TGTGCCAGCAGTTGGCGGGGGACAGGGGACACTGAAGCTTTCTTT.

The chain recombines TRBV6-5 with TRBJ2-7; D is ambiguous. V was trimmed by 4 bases and J by 2 bases, leaving 15 bases between them. This CDR3 comprises 15 residues. The V gene's germline CDR1 is MNHEY and CDR2 SVGAGI. The CDR3 spells CASSFGSEGAYEQYF. DNA of the CDR3: TGTGCCAGCAGTTTTGGGTCGGAAGGAGCCTACGAGCAGTACTTC.

This clone has only one observation. The V and J genes are TRBV10-3 and TRBJ1-1, with a possible D match to TRBD1 (5 bases). The CDR3 spans 13 residues. Germline V lookup: CDR1 ENHRY, CDR2 SYGVKD. The V and J ends lost 0 bases and 9 bases respectively, with 11 bases between them. CDR3 nucleotide sequence: TGTGCCATCAGTGAGTCATTGGCAGGGAAAGCTTTCTTT. It encodes CAISESLAGKAFF.

The chain joins TRBV28 to TRBJ2-1; the D is unclear. This CDR3 comprises 13 residues. Germline lookup yields CDR1 MDHEN and CDR2 SYDVKM. The ends were cut back, 7 bases at V and 5 bases at J, with 12 bases in the middle. CDR3 bases: TGTGCCAGCAAAAAGCACGTGGACAATGAGCAGTTCTTC. Translating it yields CASKKHVDNEQFF.

This chain links TRBV10-3 with TRBJ2-5; tentatively, D is TRBD2 (6 bases). The V end lost 2 bases, the J end lost 4 bases, and 8 bases lay between the germline ends. Germline V lookup: CDR1 ENHRY, CDR2 SYGVKD. This CDR3 has 13 amino acids. The CDR3 nucleotides are TGTGCCATCAGTGAGGCAGCGGGAGAGACCCAGTACTTC. Encoded protein: CAISEAAGETQYF.

This CDR3 reads CASSSPTTGGYGYTF. CDR3 in DNA: TGTGCCAGCAGCTCGCCAACGACAGGGGGCTATGGCTACACCTTC. The rearrangement joins TRBV7-9 to TRBJ1-2; 9 bases map to TRBD1. With V trimmed by 4 bases and J by 4 bases, 7 bases remained unmatched. The germline CDR1 and CDR2 sequences are SEHNR and FQNEAQ (reference sequence). The CDR3 is 15 residues long.

The rearrangement joins TRBV4-1 to TRBJ1-4; D ambiguous. The CDR3 covers 13 residues. Trimming left V 7 bases short and J 8 bases short, with 14 bases between. The germline CDR1 and CDR2 sequences are MGHRA and YSYEKL. Here the CDR3 reads CASTSRGMEKLFF. CDR3 in DNA: TGCGCCAGCACCTCGCGAGGGATGGAAAAACTGTTTTTT.

The genes are TRBV18 and TRBJ1-5; 8 nucleotides line up with TRBD1. With V trimmed by 6 bases and J by 7 bases, 8 bases remained unmatched. Germline CDR1 and CDR2: KGHSH and LQKENI. The CDR3 sequence is 14 residues long. The CDR3 reads CASSQGQGGQPQHF. CDR3 coding DNA: TGTGCCAGCTCCCAAGGACAGGGCGGGCAGCCCCAGCATTTT.

V gene TRBV5-5 combines with J gene TRBJ1-1; TRBD1 matches at 7 bases. Germline V lookup: CDR1 SGHKS, CDR2 YYEKEE (reference sequence). The CDR3 is 15 amino acids. After removal of 4 bases from V and 1 base from J, the junction contained 7 bases not matched to a gene. The CDR3 loop reads CASSRWDSPNTEAFF. As DNA, the CDR3 is TGTGCCAGCAGCCGTTGGGACAGCCCGAACACTGAAGCTTTCTTT.